Listed below are T cell receptor beta chains from one sample, sequenced in a study of T-cell memory formation after mild COVID-19. One entry per CDR3 protein, called by TCRdb with MiXCR from the 5' RACE reads. The profile shows 170,000 or so distinct CDR3 sequences, roughly 31% of them singletons. The sample consisted of PBMCs or a T cell subset sorted from them (not recorded which). These receptor sequences come from an adult woman who had mild COVID-19 (a few samples of this study predate the infection). Cell type and time point are not known. The CDR3 runs from the conserved cysteine through the conserved F or W. Fields, in order: V gene, clone size, J gene, D gene, CDR3 length, CDR3 protein, CDR3 DNA. The D gene is left open where the match is weak. A clone size is listed for some rows: how often the clone was seen (once, few, many), or a class if it is expanded.

>TRBV2|few|TRBJ1-1|TRBD1|15
CASSDLRGQYTEAFF
TGTGCCAGCAGTGACCTCAGGGGGCAGTACACTGAAGCTTTCTTT
>TRBV7-9|many|TRBJ2-5|-|12
CASSLNQETQYF
TGTGCCAGCAGCTTAAACCAAGAGACCCAGTACTTC
>TRBV28|-|TRBJ1-6|-|14
CASRSSAYNSPLHF
TGTGCCAGCAGATCCTCGGCCTATAATTCACCCCTCCACTTT
>TRBV6-5|-|TRBJ2-7|-|15
CASSYESGPPYEQYF
TGTGCCAGCAGTTACGAATCAGGGCCCCCCTACGAGCAGTACTTC
>TRBV2|few|TRBJ2-7|TRBD2|17
CASSEWAGTSGTYEQYF
TGTGCCAGCAGTGAATGGGCCGGGACTAGCGGTACTTACGAGCAGTACTTC
>TRBV9|-|TRBJ2-7|-|15
CASSVGDGSSYEQYF
TGTGCCAGCAGCGTAGGCGACGGGAGCTCCTACGAGCAGTACTTC
>TRBV7-2|few|TRBJ2-1|-|15
CASSLGAVSYNEQFF
TGTGCCAGCAGCTTAGGGGCAGTCTCCTACAATGAGCAGTTCTTC
>TRBV24-1|few|TRBJ2-1|-|13
CATSDFGGDEQFF
TGTGCCACCAGTGATTTTGGCGGGGATGAGCAGTTCTTC
>TRBV9|-|TRBJ2-1|TRBD2|18
CASSVGLLAGDSYNEQFF
TGTGCCAGCAGCGTAGGGTTACTAGCGGGAGACTCCTACAATGAGCAGTTCTTC
>TRBV7-2|-|TRBJ2-1|-|15
CASSLGPNVGNEQFF
TGTGCCAGCAGCTTAGGGCCGAATGTGGGGAATGAGCAGTTCTTC
>TRBV20-1|-|TRBJ1-1|-|15
CSAPLAGRLNTEAFF
TGCAGTGCCCCTCTGGCAGGACGACTAAACACTGAAGCTTTCTTT
>TRBV15|-|TRBJ1-4|TRBD1|14
CATSRGSESTGLFF
TGTGCCACCAGCAGAGGAAGCGAGTCGACAGGGTTGTTTTTT
>TRBV12-3/TRBV12-4|-|TRBJ2-1|TRBD2|17
CASSLIAGGSSYNEQFF
TGTGCCAGCAGTCTAATAGCGGGGGGGAGCTCCTACAATGAGCAGTTCTTC
>TRBV19|-|TRBJ2-1|TRBD2|17
CASTVGSGGALGNEQFF
TGTGCCAGTACGGTCGGTAGCGGGGGGGCCTTAGGGAATGAGCAGTTCTTC
>TRBV7-6|-|TRBJ1-5|-|16
CASSRGRGLGYQPQHF
TGTGCCAGCAGCCGGGGGAGGGGTCTCGGTTATCAGCCCCAGCATTTT
>TRBV10-3|-|TRBJ2-4|TRBD1|16
CAISESFNRDRNIQYF
TGTGCCATCAGTGAGTCCTTCAACCGGGACAGAAACATTCAGTACTTC
>TRBV6-5|once|TRBJ2-7|TRBD2|14
CASRRTSGAYEQYF
TGTGCCAGCAGAAGGACTAGCGGAGCATACGAGCAGTACTTC
>TRBV18|-|TRBJ1-1|TRBD1|14
CASSSGTENTEAFF
TGTGCCAGCTCTTCCGGGACAGAGAACACTGAAGCTTTCTTT
>TRBV20-1|few|TRBJ2-7|TRBD1|16
CSARDLDRAILYEQYF
TGCAGTGCTAGAGACCTTGACAGGGCAATCCTCTACGAGCAGTACTTC
>TRBV29-1|many|TRBJ2-7|-|12
CSVDSGTYEQYF
TGCAGCGTTGACAGTGGAACCTACGAGCAGTACTTC
>TRBV20-1|-|TRBJ1-5|-|14
CSAAQGTTNQPQHF
TGCAGTGCTGCACAGGGAACCACCAATCAGCCCCAGCATTTT
>TRBV5-1|few|TRBJ2-7|-|13
CASSEPVRREQYF
TGCGCCAGCAGCGAACCGGTCCGCCGCGAGCAGTACTTC
>TRBV7-6|many|TRBJ2-1|-|13
CASSLAGNNEQFF
TGTGCCAGCAGCTTAGCCGGAAACAATGAGCAGTTCTTC
>TRBV5-6|-|TRBJ2-2|TRBD1|16
CASSLAGKGATGELFF
TGTGCCAGCAGCTTGGCCGGGAAGGGGGCAACCGGGGAGCTGTTTTTT
>TRBV3-1|-|TRBJ1-1|-|18
CASSHTSYRDLRNTEAFF
TGTGCCAGCAGCCATACGTCGTACAGGGATCTTCGCAACACTGAAGCTTTCTTT
>TRBV20-1|-|TRBJ2-1|TRBD1|14
CSALPGQGVNEQFF
TGCAGTGCTCTCCCGGGACAGGGTGTGAATGAGCAGTTCTTC
>TRBV7-9|-|TRBJ1-2|TRBD1|12
CASSSNRGGYTF
TGTGCCAGCAGCTCCAACAGGGGTGGCTACACCTTC
>TRBV12-3/TRBV12-4|few|TRBJ1-6|-|16
CASSFSISSYNSPLHF
TGTGCCAGCAGTTTTTCCATTAGCTCCTATAATTCACCCCTCCACTTT
>TRBV5-1|-|TRBJ2-2|-|14
CASSLRTYTGELFF
TGCGCCAGCAGCTTAAGGACCTACACCGGGGAGCTGTTTTTT
>TRBV25-1|-|TRBJ1-2|TRBD1|13
CASSTGANYGYTF
TGTGCCAGCTCGACAGGGGCTAACTATGGCTACACCTTC
>TRBV2|-|TRBJ1-5|-|14
CASSEGVANQPQHF
TGTGCCAGCAGTGAGGGGGTCGCTAATCAGCCCCAGCATTTT
>TRBV24-1|-|TRBJ2-5|-|15
CATSDLSGIGETQYF
TGTGCCACCAGTGATTTGTCAGGGATTGGAGAGACCCAGTACTTC
>TRBV7-9|-|TRBJ2-7|TRBD2|19
CASSSLPGTSGAGSYEQYF
TGTGCCAGCAGCTCTCTTCCAGGGACTAGCGGGGCCGGCTCCTACGAGCAGTACTTC
>TRBV27|few|TRBJ2-3|-|13
CASSSGAADTQYF
TGTGCCAGCAGTTCCGGGGCGGCAGATACGCAGTATTTT
>TRBV12-3/TRBV12-4|many|TRBJ2-7|TRBD2|13
CASSSGGGGEQYF
TGTGCCAGCAGTTCGGGGGGTGGTGGAGAGCAGTACTTC
>TRBV12-3/TRBV12-4|few|TRBJ1-5|-|15
CASSFHRASNQPQHF
TGTGCCAGCAGTTTCCACCGGGCCTCCAATCAGCCCCAGCATTTT
>TRBV7-3|-|TRBJ2-2|-|12
CASSQNAGELFF
TGTGCCAGCAGCCAGAACGCCGGGGAGCTGTTTTTT
>TRBV6-5|-|TRBJ2-7|-|13
CASSYSSTYEQYF
TGTGCCAGCAGTTACTCGAGTACCTACGAGCAGTACTTC
>TRBV6-2/TRBV6-3|few|TRBJ2-1|-|14
CASSRTDDYNEQFF
TGTGCCAGCAGTCGGACCGACGACTACAATGAGCAGTTCTTC
>TRBV5-1|few|TRBJ1-5|-|14
CASSLESGDQPQHF
TGCGCCAGCAGCTTGGAGTCAGGAGACCAGCCCCAGCATTTT
>TRBV7-2|few|TRBJ1-4|-|13
CASSTGRAEKLFF
TGTGCCAGCAGCACGGGACGAGCAGAAAAACTGTTTTTT
>TRBV6-2/TRBV6-3|-|TRBJ2-5|TRBD2|19
CASRSYPGASGRKAETQYF
TGTGCCAGCAGAAGTTATCCGGGGGCTAGCGGGAGGAAGGCGGAGACCCAGTACTTC
>TRBV9|-|TRBJ2-5|TRBD2|18
CASSAGTSGGRFQETQYF
TGTGCCAGCAGCGCCGGGACTAGCGGGGGGAGGTTCCAAGAGACCCAGTACTTC
>TRBV29-1|-|TRBJ1-2|-|12
CSVDPAGYGYTF
TGCAGCGTTGACCCGGCGGGCTATGGCTACACCTTC
>TRBV20-1|few|TRBJ1-1|-|12
CSARRQNTEAFF
TGCAGTGCTAGACGACAGAACACTGAAGCTTTCTTT
>TRBV3-1|-|TRBJ2-5|TRBD2|18
CASSQKTSGGADQETQYF
TGTGCCAGCAGCCAGAAGACTAGCGGGGGGGCCGACCAAGAGACCCAGTACTTC
>TRBV15|many|TRBJ2-3|-|13
CATSSRSTDTQYF
TGTGCCACCAGCTCGAGAAGCACAGATACGCAGTATTTT
>TRBV2|once|TRBJ2-3|TRBD2|15
CASREAGTSTDTQYF
TGTGCCAGCAGAGAAGCGGGGACTAGCACAGATACGCAGTATTTT
>TRBV7-9|few|TRBJ1-3|-|16
CASSVASYRSGNTIYF
TGTGCCAGCAGCGTCGCATCGTATCGTTCTGGAAACACCATATATTTT
>TRBV5-1|-|TRBJ2-1|TRBD2|17
CASSWGVAGGSYNEQFF
TGCGCCAGCAGCTGGGGAGTAGCGGGAGGCTCCTACAATGAGCAGTTCTTC
>TRBV12-3/TRBV12-4|few|TRBJ2-5|TRBD2|16
CASSFTSGGASETQYF
TGTGCCAGCAGTTTCACTAGCGGGGGGGCAAGCGAGACCCAGTACTTC
>TRBV20-1|-|TRBJ2-5|TRBD1|13
CSALPGGRETQYF
TGCAGTGCTTTGCCAGGGGGCAGGGAGACCCAGTACTTC
>TRBV20-1|-|TRBJ1-1|TRBD1|13
CSARTGGEPEAFF
TGCAGTGCTAGGACAGGGGGTGAACCTGAAGCTTTCTTT
>TRBV9|few|TRBJ2-3|TRBD2|16
CASSVSTSDRTDTQYF
TGTGCCAGCAGCGTATCGACTAGCGATCGCACAGATACGCAGTATTTT
>TRBV15|few|TRBJ2-5|-|16
CATSRAQEGGQETQYF
TGTGCCACCAGCAGAGCTCAGGAGGGGGGCCAAGAGACCCAGTACTTC